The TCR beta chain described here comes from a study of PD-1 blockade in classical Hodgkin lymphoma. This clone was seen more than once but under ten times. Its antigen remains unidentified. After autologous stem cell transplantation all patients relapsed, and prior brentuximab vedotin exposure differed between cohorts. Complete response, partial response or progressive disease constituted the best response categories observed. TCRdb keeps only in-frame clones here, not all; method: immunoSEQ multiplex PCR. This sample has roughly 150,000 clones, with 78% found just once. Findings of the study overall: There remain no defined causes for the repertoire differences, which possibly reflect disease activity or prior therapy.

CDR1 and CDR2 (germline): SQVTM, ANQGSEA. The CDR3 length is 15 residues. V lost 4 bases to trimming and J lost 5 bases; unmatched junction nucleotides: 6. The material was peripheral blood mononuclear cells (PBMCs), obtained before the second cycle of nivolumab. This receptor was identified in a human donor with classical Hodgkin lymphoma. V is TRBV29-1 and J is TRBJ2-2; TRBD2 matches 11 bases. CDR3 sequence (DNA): TGCAGCGTTGTCACTAGCGGGAGTGTTACCGGGGAGCTGTTTTTT. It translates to CSVVTSGSVTGELFF.